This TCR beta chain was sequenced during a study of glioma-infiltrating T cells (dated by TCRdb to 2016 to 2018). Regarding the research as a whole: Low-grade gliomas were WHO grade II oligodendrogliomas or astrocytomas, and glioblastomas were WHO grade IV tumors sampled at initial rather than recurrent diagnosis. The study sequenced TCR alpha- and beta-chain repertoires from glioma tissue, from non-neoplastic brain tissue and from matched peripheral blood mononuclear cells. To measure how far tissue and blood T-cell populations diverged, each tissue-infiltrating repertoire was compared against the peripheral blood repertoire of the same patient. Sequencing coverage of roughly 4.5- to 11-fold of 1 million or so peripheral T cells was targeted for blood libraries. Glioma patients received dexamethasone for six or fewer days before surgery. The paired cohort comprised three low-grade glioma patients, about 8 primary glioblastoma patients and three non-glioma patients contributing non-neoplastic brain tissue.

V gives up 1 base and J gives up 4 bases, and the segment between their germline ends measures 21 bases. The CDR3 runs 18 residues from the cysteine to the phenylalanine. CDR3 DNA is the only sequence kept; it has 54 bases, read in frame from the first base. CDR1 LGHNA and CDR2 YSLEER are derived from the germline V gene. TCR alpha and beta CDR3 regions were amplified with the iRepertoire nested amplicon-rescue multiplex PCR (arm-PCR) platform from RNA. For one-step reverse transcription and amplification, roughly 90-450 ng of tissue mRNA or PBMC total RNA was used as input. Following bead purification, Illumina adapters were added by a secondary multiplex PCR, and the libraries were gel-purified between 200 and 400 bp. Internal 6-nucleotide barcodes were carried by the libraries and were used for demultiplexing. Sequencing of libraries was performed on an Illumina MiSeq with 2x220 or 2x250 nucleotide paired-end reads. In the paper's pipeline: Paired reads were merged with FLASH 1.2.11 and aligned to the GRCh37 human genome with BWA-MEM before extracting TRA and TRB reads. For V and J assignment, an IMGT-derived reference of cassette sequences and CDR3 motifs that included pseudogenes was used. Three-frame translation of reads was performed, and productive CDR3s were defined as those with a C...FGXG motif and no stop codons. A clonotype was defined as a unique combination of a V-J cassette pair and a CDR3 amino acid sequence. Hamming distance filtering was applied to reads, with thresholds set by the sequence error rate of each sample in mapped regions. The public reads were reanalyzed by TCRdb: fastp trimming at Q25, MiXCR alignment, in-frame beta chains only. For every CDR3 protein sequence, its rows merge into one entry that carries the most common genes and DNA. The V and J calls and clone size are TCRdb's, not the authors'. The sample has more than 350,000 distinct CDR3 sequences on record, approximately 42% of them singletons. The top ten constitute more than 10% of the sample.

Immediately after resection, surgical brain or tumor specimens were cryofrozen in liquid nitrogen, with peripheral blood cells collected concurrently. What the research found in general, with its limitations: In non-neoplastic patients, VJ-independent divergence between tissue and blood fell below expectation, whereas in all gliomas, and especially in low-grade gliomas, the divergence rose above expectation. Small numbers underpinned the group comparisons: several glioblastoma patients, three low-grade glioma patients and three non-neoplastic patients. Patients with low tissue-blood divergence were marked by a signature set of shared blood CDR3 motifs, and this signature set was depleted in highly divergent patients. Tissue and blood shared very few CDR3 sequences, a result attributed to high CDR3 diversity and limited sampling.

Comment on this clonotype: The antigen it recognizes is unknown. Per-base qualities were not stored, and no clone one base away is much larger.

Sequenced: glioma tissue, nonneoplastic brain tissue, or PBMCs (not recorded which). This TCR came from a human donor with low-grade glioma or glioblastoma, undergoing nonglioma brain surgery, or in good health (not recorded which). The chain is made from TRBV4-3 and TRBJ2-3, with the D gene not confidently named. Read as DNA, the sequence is TGCGCCAGCAGCCAAGTTTACTTCCGGCCCGTTAGGGCAGATACGCAGTATTTT. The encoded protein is CASSQVYFRPVRADTQYF.